One and the same sample provided the 17 T cell receptor beta chains below, sequenced in a study of blood T cell repertoires in COVID-19. Only in-frame clones appear in the TCRdb table, and some are missing; sequencing was by immunoSEQ multiplex PCR. The data hold 200,000 to 250,000 clones, with roughly nine tenths observed a single time. The sample was peripheral blood. The receptors were sampled from a woman aged 18 to 35 who had recovered from COVID-19.

The rearrangement uses TRBV5-1 and TRBJ1-1, with 9 bases identical to TRBD1. The CDR3 has 15 residues. After removal of 3 bases from V and 3 bases from J, the junction contained 6 bases not matched to a gene. CDR1 SGHRS and CDR2 YFSETQ come from the germline V gene. CDR3 sequence (DNA): TGCGCCAGCAGCTGGGGGGACAGGGTCGACACTGAAGCTTTCTTT. Encoded protein: CASSWGDRVDTEAFF.

This chain uses TRBV7-2 with TRBJ1-4, with no clear D. The CDR3 runs 16 residues. Germline CDR1 is SGHTA and CDR2 is FQGNSA. V gave up 5 bases and J gave up 0 bases, with 13 bases separating them. The CDR3 reads CASSPTSDTTNEKLFF. The CDR3 DNA reads TGTGCCAGCAGCCCTACTTCCGATACAACTAATGAAAAACTGTTTTTT.

This rearrangement joins TRBV14 to TRBJ2-7, with 10 bases aligning to TRBD2. Losses at the gene ends were 1 base for V and 4 bases for J; bases not matched to a gene: 10. CDR1 SGHDN and CDR2 FVKESK come from the germline V gene. This CDR3 is built from 17 residues. CDR3 protein: CASSQVFASGRAYEQYF. The DNA of the CDR3 is TGTGCCAGCAGCCAAGTTTTCGCTAGCGGGAGAGCATACGAGCAGTACTTC.

J is TRBJ2-5 and V is TRBV6-2 or TRBV6-3; 7 bases match TRBD1. V was pared by 5 bases and J by 9 bases, with 15 bases of the junction left unmatched. Germline V lookup: CDR1 MNHEY, CDR2 SVGEGT. This CDR3 is built from 15 residues. DNA for the CDR3: TGTGCCAGCAGTCCGCGACAGGGACCTGATTCGGCCCAGTACTTC. This translates into CASSPRQGPDSAQYF.

The chain employs TRBV30 and TRBJ1-2; TRBD1 might be the D (6 bases). From germline, CDR1 is GTSNPN and CDR2 SVGIG (reference sequence). This CDR3 has 13 residues. Trimming took 3 bases from V and 3 from J, leaving 11 bases between them. The CDR3 nucleotides read TGTGCCTGGAGCTTAACAGGGTACTATGGCTACACCTTC. It encodes CAWSLTGYYGYTF.

This clone was picked up one time. V usage is TRBV7-3 and J usage is TRBJ2-5; D might be TRBD1 (5 bases). The germline CDR1 and CDR2 sequences are SGHTA and FQGTGA. This CDR3 is 13 amino acids long. V lost 4 bases to trimming and J lost 4 bases, with 10 bases between them. The CDR3 nucleotides are TGTGCCAGCAGCTCCGGACAATCAGAGACCCAGTACTTC. Translated, it gives CASSSGQSETQYF.

The chain recombines TRBV25-1 with TRBJ2-6, with 8 positions matching TRBD1. This CDR3 spans 15 amino acids. The J segment lost 3 bases and the V segment lost 4 bases, leaving 2 bases of the junction unmatched. Germline lookup yields CDR1 MGHDK and CDR2 SYGVNS. CDR3 amino acids: CASSVQGVGANVLTF. CDR3 sequence (DNA): TGTGCCAGCAGTGTACAGGGGGTTGGGGCCAACGTCCTGACTTTC.

V is TRBV4-3 and J is TRBJ2-1, with 9 bases identical to TRBD2. The CDR3 extends over 16 amino acids. Germline values: CDR1 LGHNA, CDR2 YSLEER. V lost 1 base and J lost 8; bases outside the gene matches: 9. The CDR3 loop is CASSQGGSGSPDEQFF. CDR3 nucleotide sequence: TGCGCCAGCAGCCAAGGAGGTAGCGGGAGTCCCGATGAGCAGTTCTTC.

The J gene is TRBJ2-1, the V gene TRBV7-6, with 9 positions matching TRBD2. J lost 3 bases, V lost 4 bases, and 4 bases had no gene match. The CDR3 has 15 residues. CDR1 and CDR2 from the germline V gene are SGHVS and FNYEAQ. The chain's CDR3 is CASSYEREVYNEQFF. CDR3 bases: TGTGCCAGCAGCTACGAGCGGGAGGTCTACAATGAGCAGTTCTTC. Full variable domain (missing parts from reference TRBV7-6 and TRBJ2-1): GAGVSQSPRYKVTKRGQDVALRCDPISGHVSLYWYRQALGQGPEFLTYFNYEAQQDKSGLPNDRFSAERPEGSISTLTIQRTEQRDSAMYRCASSYEREVYNEQFFGPGTRLTVL.

The CDR3: CASSLLTGGTGDEQFF. The CDR3 DNA follows: TGTGCCAGCAGCTTACTAACCGGGGGGACAGGTGATGAGCAGTTCTTC. This sequence joins TRBV11-3 and TRBJ2-1; TRBD1 is a possible D gene (8 bases). Germline CDR1 reads SGHNT; CDR2 reads YENEEA. Deletions cut 2 bases from V and 8 bases from J, with 19 bases between. The length of the CDR3 is 16 residues.

The rearrangement joins TRBV7-2 to TRBJ2-1; TRBD2 aligns across 7 bases. CDR1 SGHTA and CDR2 FQGNSA come from the germline V gene. V dropped 4 bases and J dropped 1; count of bases not matched to a gene: 4. This CDR3 contains 15 residues. The CDR3 loop reads CASSSERGSYNEQFF. For the CDR3, the DNA is TGTGCCAGCAGCTCCGAGCGGGGATCCTACAATGAGCAGTTCTTC.

This clone was observed a single time. The rearrangement links TRBV2 to TRBJ1-2, with TRBD1 matching over 11 bases. Germline lookup yields CDR1 SNHLY and CDR2 FYNNEI. The CDR3 is made up of 13 amino acids. V trimming: 4 bases; J trimming: 6 bases; junction bases outside the gene matches: 1. CDR3 loop: CASSGTGGHGYTF. The DNA of the CDR3 is TGTGCCAGCAGTGGGACAGGGGGCCATGGCTACACCTTC.

V and J are TRBV19 and TRBJ2-1; 8 bases are shared with TRBD1. The germline gives CDR1 LNHDA, CDR2 SQIVND (reference sequence). The CDR3 has 14 residues. Trimming cost V 5 bases and J 7 bases; bases outside gene matches: 7. The CDR3 loop reads CASSHRQGANEQFF. CDR3 in DNA: TGTGCCAGTAGTCATCGGCAGGGGGCTAATGAGCAGTTCTTC.

The chain couples TRBV7-2 to TRBJ1-1; D call uncertain. CDR3 length: 14 amino acids. The V and J ends lost 0 bases and 0 bases respectively, with 5 bases between them. CDR1 is SGHTA and CDR2 is FQGNSA in the germline V gene. CDR3 sequence (DNA): TGTGCCAGCAGCTTAGCACAGATGAACACTGAAGCTTTCTTT. This gives the protein CASSLAQMNTEAFF.

The V call is TRBV7-2, the J call TRBJ2-3; D not resolved. This CDR3 spans 16 amino acids. Between the trimmed V and J ends, which lost 1 base and 0 bases, there was a span of 11 bases. The germline CDR1 and CDR2 sequences are SGHTA and FQGNSA. CDR3 nucleotides: TGTGCCAGCAGCTTAGGGTTAACAGCTAGCACAGATACGCAGTATTTT. This codes for CASSLGLTASTDTQYF.

This clone has a handful of counts. The genes are TRBV27 and TRBJ2-7; D is perhaps TRBD1 (5 bases). In germline, CDR1 is MNHEY, CDR2 SMNVEV (reference sequence). The ends were cut back, 7 bases at V and 4 bases at J, with 14 bases in the middle. CDR3 length: 13 amino acids. The CDR3 loop is CASKAGNTYEQYF. In DNA form, the CDR3 reads TGTGCCAGCAAGGCAGGGAATACTTACGAGCAGTACTTC.

The V call is TRBV10-3, the J call TRBJ2-7; 15 bases are a match to TRBD2. The trim removed 1 base at V and 1 base at J, leaving 8 bases unmatched. The germline gives CDR1 ENHRY, CDR2 SYGVKD. The CDR3 covers 19 residues. DNA of the CDR3: TGTGCCATCAGTGAGTTGCCGGGACTAGCGGGAGGAGAGTCCTACGAGCAGTACTTC. Amino acids: CAISELPGLAGGESYEQYF.